This TCR beta chain was obtained from a study of cytomegalovirus exposure and HLA in healthy donors. Vbeta (60) and Jbeta (13) primers were used in the PCR. Repertoires were generated with immunoSEQ multiplex PCR, while TCRdb's copy carries only in-frame clones and drops some. The sample shows some 150,000 clones, around four fifths of them seen only once. Whole-study results and caveats: Follow-up analysis found HLA locus-dependent TCR association rates, highest for DRB1 and lowest for HLA-C. Presence/absence analyses supposed approximately even sequencing depth among donors.

This clone has a handful of counts. Its specificity is unknown. Material: PBMCs. The receptor's source is a woman in her 50s in good health and CMV-seronegative.

CDR3 sequence reads: CASSLTGWPLPRELFF. The CDR3 DNA follows: TGTGCCAGCAGTTTAACCGGGTGGCCCCTCCCCAGGGAGCTGTTTTTT. The chain recombines TRBV28 with TRBJ2-2, with no clear D. Germline V gene data show CDR1 as MDHEN and CDR2 as SYDVKM. The germline V and J ends were trimmed by 2 bases and 9 bases, with 19 bases remaining between them. The CDR3 length is 16 residues.